The 5 T cell receptor beta chains presented below share a single source sample, sequenced in a study of T cell responses to AZD1222 COVID-19 vaccine (dated by TCRdb to the early 2020s). The method was the immunoSEQ multiplex PCR assay. Here the immuneACCESS table is served through TCRdb, limited to in-frame sequences with V and J called. Missing clones are a known gap in these copies; in checked studies unresolved V genes cover under half, and the rest lacks a known reason. This sample is represented by more than 35,000 clones; 75% to 85% of them were singletons. The ten top clones hold around 50% of the sample. Per the publication, the time point label means: baseline before first vaccination. The sequenced sample was peripheral blood, obtained on day 0 of AZD1222 vaccination. These TCRs come from an adult in good health.

This chain connects TRBV30 to TRBJ1-5; no definite D call. The CDR3 has 16 residues. The V gene lost 0 bases and the J gene lost 1 base, with 13 bases spanning the gap. CDR1 is GTSNPN and CDR2 is SVGIG in the germline V gene (reference sequence). This CDR3 reads CAWSVGRFRSNQPQHF. The CDR3 DNA follows: TGTGCCTGGAGTGTTGGCAGGTTTAGGAGCAATCAGCCCCAGCATTTT.

The chain joins TRBV11-2 to TRBJ2-2; D uncertain. The V gene lost 5 bases and the J gene lost 6 bases, with 4 bases spanning the gap. The V gene's germline CDR1 is SGHAT and CDR2 FQNNGV. The CDR3 extends over 11 amino acids. CDR3 sequence reads: CASSEAGELFF. Here the CDR3 DNA reads TGTGCCAGCAGCGAAGCCGGGGAGCTGTTTTTT.

The CDR3 bases are TGTGCCAGTAGTATGGGGCAGGGAGGAGGCTACACCTTC. Protein product: CASSMGQGGGYTF. This rearrangement joins TRBV19 to TRBJ1-2, with D tentatively TRBD1 (5 bases). Trimming removed 3 bases at V and 8 bases at J, with 13 bases between. Germline loops: CDR1 LNHDA, CDR2 SQIVND (reference sequence). The CDR3 has 13 amino acids.

This clone appeared a few times. V usage is TRBV9 and J usage is TRBJ2-3; 13 nucleotides line up with TRBD2. The length of the CDR3 is 15 residues. Germline CDR1 reads SGDLS; CDR2 reads YYNGEE. J gave up 5 bases and V 4 bases, and 4 bases lay outside the gene matches. The CDR3 DNA reads TGTGCCAGCAGCCCGGGACTAGCGGGGAGAGATACGCAGTATTTT. Translated, it gives CASSPGLAGRDTQYF.

The chain combines TRBV27 with TRBJ2-7; 10 positions agree with TRBD2. Trimming at V came to 0 bases and at J to 4 bases, leaving 3 bases not matched to a gene. Germline values: CDR1 MNHEY, CDR2 SMNVEV (reference sequence). This CDR3 has 15 amino acids. CDR3: CASSLSGLAPYEQYF. Here the CDR3 DNA reads TGTGCCAGCAGTTTATCGGGACTAGCGCCATACGAGCAGTACTTC.